This TCR beta chain appears in the sequencing data of a study of T cell responses to AZD1222 COVID-19 vaccine. The CDR3 extends over 13 amino acids. V was trimmed by 3 bases and J by 4 bases, leaving 6 bases between them. Germline V lookup: CDR1 MRHNA, CDR2 SNTAGT. Method: immunoSEQ multiplex PCR; TCRdb's copy keeps in-frame clones and lacks some. The table lists 150,000 to 200,000 clones, 85% to 95% of them singletons. The TCR sequence derives from an adult in good health. This chain joins TRBV6-4 and TRBJ2-2; D is uncertain. The sequencing here drew on peripheral blood, taken on day 0 of AZD1222 vaccination. The CDR3 DNA reads as TGTGCCAGCAGTGATACATCCACCGGGGAGCTGTTTTTT. Protein sequence: CASSDTSTGELFF.